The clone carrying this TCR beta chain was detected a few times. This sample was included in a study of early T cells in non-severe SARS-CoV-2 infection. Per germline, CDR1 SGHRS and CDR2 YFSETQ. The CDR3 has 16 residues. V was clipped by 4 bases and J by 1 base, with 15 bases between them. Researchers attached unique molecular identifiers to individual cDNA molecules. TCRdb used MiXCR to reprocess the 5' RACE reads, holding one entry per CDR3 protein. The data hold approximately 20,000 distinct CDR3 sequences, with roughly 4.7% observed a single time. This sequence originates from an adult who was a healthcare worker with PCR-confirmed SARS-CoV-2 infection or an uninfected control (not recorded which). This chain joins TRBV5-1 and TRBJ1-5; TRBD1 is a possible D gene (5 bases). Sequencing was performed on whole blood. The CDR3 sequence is CASSSGTGGSNQPQHF. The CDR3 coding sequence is TGCGCCAGCAGCAGCGGGACGGGAGGGAGCAATCAGCCCCAGCATTTT.